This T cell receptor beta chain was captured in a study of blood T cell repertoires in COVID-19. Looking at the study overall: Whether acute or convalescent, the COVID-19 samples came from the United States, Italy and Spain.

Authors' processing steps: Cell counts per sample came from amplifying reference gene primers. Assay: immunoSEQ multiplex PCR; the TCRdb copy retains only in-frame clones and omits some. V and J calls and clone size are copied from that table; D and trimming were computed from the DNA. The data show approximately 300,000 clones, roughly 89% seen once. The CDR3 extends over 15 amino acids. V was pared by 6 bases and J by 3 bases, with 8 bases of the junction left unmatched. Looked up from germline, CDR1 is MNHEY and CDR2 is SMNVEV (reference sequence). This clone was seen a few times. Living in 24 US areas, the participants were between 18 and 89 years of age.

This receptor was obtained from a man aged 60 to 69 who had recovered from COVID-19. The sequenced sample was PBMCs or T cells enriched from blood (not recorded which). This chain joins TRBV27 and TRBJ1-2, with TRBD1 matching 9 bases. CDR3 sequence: CASSQKGQGYYGYTF. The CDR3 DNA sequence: TGTGCCAGCAGCCAAAAGGGACAGGGATACTATGGCTACACCTTC.